This T cell receptor (beta chain) is drawn from a study of shared clonotypes between healthy human individuals. Study-wide background: Each donor's CD8 memory used one plate, CD8 naive two, each CD4 subset three.

This clone was seen once. The naive CD8 fraction comprised CD45RO-negative cells positively selected for CCR7 and excluded terminally differentiated effector memory CD45RA+ cells. A 200 ng quantity of DNA, 32,000 or so T cell genomes, went into the sorted-subset replicate PCRs. Repertoires were generated with immunoSEQ multiplex PCR, while TCRdb's copy carries only in-frame clones and drops some. The data contain more than 2 million clones, about 93% of them seen just once; the ten biggest clones take up about 1.7%. The sample taken for sequencing was naive CD8+ T cells from PBMCs. The clonotype comes from a man in his late teens or twenties in good health. Some clones in this sample may be carry-over from other donors' samples.

CDR3 nucleotide sequence: TGTGCCAGCAGTTCACGCTACAGACAGGGGAGCTCCTACAATGAGCAGTTCTTC. Amino acid sequence: CASSSRYRQGSSYNEQFF. The chain recombines TRBV28 with TRBJ2-1; TRBD1 agrees at 8 bases. Per germline, CDR1 MDHEN and CDR2 SYDVKM. The CDR3 consists of 18 residues. V lost 4 bases to trimming and J lost 0 bases; unmatched junction nucleotides: 11. Filled out from reference TRBV28 and TRBJ2-1, the complete variable domain reads DVKVTQSSRYLVKRTGEKVFLECVQDMDHENMFWYRQDPGLGLRLIYFSYDVKMKEKGDIPEGYSVSREKKERFSLILESASTNQTSMYLCASSSRYRQGSSYNEQFFGPGTRLTVL.